The 27 T cell receptor beta chains below all came from one sample that was sequenced in a study of cytomegalovirus exposure and HLA in healthy donors. Amplification used 60 Vbeta primers and 13 Jbeta primers. Assay used: immunoSEQ multiplex PCR; TCRdb lists only in-frame clones, some missing. The table shows tens of thousands of clones, with just under 85% occurring only once. Sequenced input: PBMCs. The receptor set was obtained from a woman aged 18-29 years in good health and CMV-seropositive.

This clone has just one count. The V gene is TRBV5-1, the J gene TRBJ1-1; TRBD1 is a possible D gene (5 bases). The CDR3 spans 17 residues. V gave up 4 bases and J gave up 0 bases, with 19 bases separating them. Germline assignment: CDR1 SGHRS and CDR2 YFSETQ. CDR3 sequence (DNA): TGCGCCAGCAGCGCCCAGGGCATCTTAAACATGAACACTGAAGCTTTCTTT. Translated: CASSAQGILNMNTEAFF.

This clone has a handful of counts. The chain uses TRBV13 and TRBJ2-7, with 9 bases identical to TRBD2. The CDR3 loop spans 14 amino acids. The V gene end was trimmed by 3 bases and the J gene end by 6 bases; junction bases not matched to a gene: 6. Germline CDR1 is PRHDT and CDR2 is FYEKMQ (reference sequence). The CDR3 here is CASSFRGGALEQYF. The CDR3 DNA sequence: TGTGCCAGCAGCTTCCGCGGGGGGGCCCTCGAGCAGTACTTC.

V usage is TRBV4-2 and J usage is TRBJ2-7; the match to TRBD1 covers 9 bases. The CDR3 is 15 residues long. CDR1 is LGHNA and CDR2 is YNFKEQ in the germline V gene. V shed 5 bases and J 4 bases; nucleotides not matched to a gene: 9. The chain's CDR3 is CASSYRDREPYEQYF. The CDR3 nucleotides read TGTGCCAGCAGCTACAGGGACAGGGAGCCTTACGAGCAGTACTTC.

This clone turned up a few times. The chain joins TRBV7-3 to TRBJ2-2, with 8 bases lining up with TRBD1. After removal of 5 bases from V and 4 bases from J, the junction contained 6 bases not matched to a gene. CDR3 length equals 15 residues. Germline V gene sequence: CDR1 SGHTA, CDR2 FQGTGA. CDR3 bases: TGTGCCAGCAGCACCTCTACAGGGGGCACCGGGGAGCTGTTTTTT. It translates to CASSTSTGGTGELFF. Combining the CDR3 with reference TRBV7-3 and TRBJ2-2 gives the whole variable domain GAGVSQTPSNKVTEKGKYVELRCDPISGHTALYWYRQSLGQGPEFLIYFQGTGAADDSGLPNDRFFAVRPEGSVSTLKIQRTERGDSAVYLCASSTSTGGTGELFFGEGSRLTVL.

This clone was seen just once. The chain links TRBV20-1 to TRBJ1-2; a possible D gene is TRBD1 (6 bases). This CDR3 is 11 amino acids long. Between the trimmed V and J ends, which lost 5 bases and 6 bases, there was a span of 10 bases. Germline lookup yields CDR1 DFQATT and CDR2 SNEGSKA (reference sequence). Here the CDR3 reads CSARNRDGYTF. The CDR3, as DNA: TGCAGTGCTCGAAACAGGGATGGCTACACCTTC.

CDR3 amino acids: CASSFSPPGAKNIQYF. The DNA of the CDR3 is TGTGCCAGCAGTTTTTCCCCCCCGGGAGCCAAAAACATTCAGTACTTC. The gene calls are TRBV6-6 and TRBJ2-4; D is undetermined. The CDR3 extends over 16 amino acids. Trimming pared 4 bases from V and 0 bases from J, leaving 13 bases between. CDR1 and CDR2 (germline): MNHNY, SVGAGI (reference sequence).

This clone is a singleton in its sample. This chain joins TRBV18 and TRBJ2-2; perhaps TRBD2 as D (5 bases). Germline CDR1 reads KGHSH; CDR2 reads LQKENI. V was shortened by 7 bases and J by 3 bases, with 18 bases between the two germline ends. The CDR3 consists of 16 residues. The CDR3 DNA reads as TGTGCCAGCTTAAACGGGCGGACTTGGGACACCGGGGAGCTGTTTTTT. Translated: CASLNGRTWDTGELFF.

In DNA, the CDR3 is TGCGCCAGCAGTGAGTTGCAGGGGAGTTGGAGTGAGCAGTTCTTC. Protein product: CASSELQGSWSEQFF. The V gene is TRBV10-1, the J gene TRBJ2-1, with D possibly matching TRBD1 (6 bases). Per the germline V gene, CDR1 is WNHNN and CDR2 is SYGVQD (reference sequence). This CDR3 is built from 15 residues. Trimming removed 1 base at V and 9 bases at J, with 16 bases between.

V gene TRBV11-2 combines with J gene TRBJ2-7; weak D call: TRBD1 (6 bases). Germline V gene data show CDR1 as SGHAT and CDR2 as FQNNGV. The CDR3 is 15 amino acids. V gave up 6 bases and J gave up 8 bases, with 23 bases separating them. The CDR3 DNA is TGTGCCAGCAGTCTCGCCCCAGGACAGACCGTTCAGCAGTACTTC. This translates into CASSLAPGQTVQQYF.

The chain links TRBV5-4 to TRBJ1-2; 8 nucleotides agree with TRBD1. Trimming took 3 bases from V and 4 from J; bases not matched to a gene: 11. Germline-derived CDR1 and CDR2 are SGHNT and YYREEE (reference sequence). This CDR3 contains 16 residues. The CDR3 DNA sequence: TGTGCCAGCAGCTGGGAGACAGGGGATCTGGGCTATGGCTACACCTTC. As protein: CASSWETGDLGYGYTF.

The chain has TRBV6-1 and TRBJ2-7, with D maybe TRBD1 (5 bases). Trimming left V 2 bases short and J 6 bases short, with 11 bases between. CDR1 is MNHNS, CDR2 SASEGT, per germline. This CDR3 has 13 amino acids. The CDR3 reads CASSENGHSEQYF. In DNA, the CDR3 is TGTGCCAGCAGTGAAAACGGACATTCCGAGCAGTACTTC.

This chain links TRBV5-1 with TRBJ2-7; possible D gene TRBD1, 5 bases. The V end lost 7 bases, the J end lost 0 bases, and 17 bases lay between the germline ends. The CDR3 spans 15 residues. The germline gives CDR1 SGHRS, CDR2 YFSETQ. The chain's CDR3 is CASRPGWTDSYEQYF. DNA of the CDR3: TGCGCCAGCCGTCCAGGGTGGACGGACTCCTACGAGCAGTACTTC.

The CDR3 region is CASSLVSWTGEQYF. DNA for the CDR3: TGTGCCAGCAGCTTAGTCTCTTGGACAGGCGAGCAGTACTTC. The chain employs TRBV7-8 and TRBJ2-7; 7 bases map to TRBD1. Per germline, CDR1 SGHVS and CDR2 FQNEAQ. The ends lost 1 base at V and 6 bases at J; junction bases unmatched: 6. The CDR3 spans 14 residues.

V usage is TRBV19 and J usage is TRBJ1-6; D unclear. Trimming pared 8 bases from V and 0 bases from J, leaving 5 bases between. This CDR3 contains 13 residues. Germline lookup yields CDR1 LNHDA and CDR2 SQIVND (reference sequence). The CDR3 here is CASRSSYNSPLHF. CDR3 DNA sequence: TGTGCCAGTCGCAGCTCCTATAATTCACCCCTCCACTTT.

The rearrangement links TRBV28 to TRBJ2-7; 8 nucleotides align to TRBD1. This CDR3 spans 15 amino acids. Per germline, CDR1 MDHEN and CDR2 SYDVKM. V lost 6 bases to trimming and J lost 3 bases; unmatched junction nucleotides: 10. The CDR3 is CASRPGGSSHYEQYF. In DNA, the CDR3 is TGTGCCAGCAGGCCAGGGGGCAGTTCCCACTACGAGCAGTACTTC.

The chain combines TRBV5-4 with TRBJ2-5; 10 nucleotides match TRBD1. Looked up from germline, CDR1 is SGHNT and CDR2 is YYREEE (reference sequence). This CDR3 region has 15 residues. V was clipped by 6 bases and J by 1 base; unmatched bases: 6. CDR3 nucleotides: TGTGCCAGCATACGGGACAGGGGAATCCAAGAGACCCAGTACTTC. Its protein is CASIRDRGIQETQYF.

The chain recombines TRBV2 with TRBJ1-2; D call uncertain. Trimming removed 4 bases at V and 2 bases at J, with 8 bases between. The CDR3 sequence is 13 residues long. In germline, CDR1 is SNHLY, CDR2 FYNNEI. CDR3 region: CASSGIRNYGYTF. The CDR3 nucleotides read TGTGCCAGCAGTGGGATCAGGAACTATGGCTACACCTTC.

This clone was counted once. The chain is built from TRBV18 and TRBJ1-4, with D tentatively TRBD1 (6 bases). This CDR3 is built from 17 residues. With 2 bases removed from V and 0 bases from J, the gap between germline ends came to 13 bases. Germline V CDR1 and CDR2: KGHSH, LQKENI. In nucleotides, the CDR3 is TGTGCCAGCTCACCAAATATGGGGGCCCCAACTAATGAAAAACTGTTTTTT. It translates to CASSPNMGAPTNEKLFF.

Worth noting for this clone: In the same sample, other DNA sequences code for this CDR3. The gene calls are TRBV5-4 and TRBJ1-1; D is perhaps TRBD1 (6 bases). This CDR3 region has 17 residues. Trimming left V 3 bases short and J 3 bases short, with 21 bases between. CDR1 and CDR2 from the germline V gene are SGHNT and YYREEE (reference sequence). This chain's CDR3 is CASSYSTIGGKDTEAFF. CDR3 nucleotides: TGTGCCAGCAGCTATTCGACCATAGGGGGAAAGGACACTGAAGCTTTCTTT. The full variable domain, rest sourced from reference TRBV5-4 and TRBJ1-1, is ETGVTQSPTHLIKTRGQQVTLRCSSQSGHNTVSWYQQALGQGPQFIFQYYREEENGRGNFPPRFSGLQFPNYSSELNVNALELDDSALYLCASSYSTIGGKDTEAFFGQGTRLTVV.

V usage is TRBV19 and J usage is TRBJ1-4; D gene uncertain. The germline CDR1 and CDR2 sequences are LNHDA and SQIVND (reference sequence). The CDR3 totals 13 residues. The V gene lost 8 bases and the J gene lost 8 bases, with 15 bases spanning the gap. The CDR3 loop is CASVAGFNEKLFF. DNA for the CDR3: TGTGCCAGTGTAGCTGGCTTTAACGAAAAACTGTTTTTT.

The rearrangement uses TRBV19 and TRBJ1-4, with D perhaps TRBD1 (5 bases). Germline V gene sequence: CDR1 LNHDA, CDR2 SQIVND (reference sequence). V shed 5 bases and J shed 5 bases, with 12 bases lying between them. The CDR3 is 14 amino acids. The DNA for the CDR3 is TGTGCCAGTAGTCTCCGACAGTACAATGAAAAACTGTTTTTT. It translates to CASSLRQYNEKLFF.

The V call is TRBV6-1, the J call TRBJ1-4; D might be TRBD1 (5 bases). V lost 1 base and J 7 bases, leaving 13 bases between the germline ends. The germline V gene has CDR1 MNHNS and CDR2 SASEGT. The CDR3 runs 15 residues. CDR3 in amino acids: CASSEGGQGGEKLFF. The CDR3 bases are TGTGCCAGCAGTGAAGGCGGTCAGGGCGGTGAAAAACTGTTTTTT.

The chain recombines TRBV6-6 with TRBJ2-1; D uncertain. The germline V gene has CDR1 MNHNY and CDR2 SVGAGI (reference sequence). The CDR3 runs 15 residues. Trimming removed 4 bases at V and 2 bases at J, with 12 bases between. The CDR3: CASSSVEATYNEQFF. The CDR3 DNA is TGTGCCAGCAGTTCGGTAGAGGCAACCTACAATGAGCAGTTCTTC.

This chain uses TRBV28 with TRBJ2-7; the D gene is possibly TRBD1 (6 bases). The CDR3 sequence is 12 residues long. The V end was cut by 8 bases, the J end by 1 base, with 9 bases between. Germline lookup yields CDR1 MDHEN and CDR2 SYDVKM. The CDR3 region has the DNA TGTGCCAGCGGAACAGGGTCCTACGAGCAGTACTTC. Its protein is CASGTGSYEQYF.

The chain couples TRBV27 to TRBJ2-1; no definite D call. V lost 7 bases and J 4 bases, leaving 11 bases between the germline ends. The CDR3 contains 13 residues. Germline V lookup: CDR1 MNHEY, CDR2 SMNVEV (reference sequence). The CDR3 spells CASIALIYNEQFF. The CDR3 region has the DNA TGTGCCAGCATAGCCCTCATTTACAATGAGCAGTTCTTC.

This clone was seen a single time. The chain employs TRBV16 and TRBJ2-5; 7 positions agree with TRBD2. The V and J ends lost 4 bases and 5 bases, in that order; junction bases with no gene match: 7. This CDR3 has 14 residues. Germline V CDR1 and CDR2: KGHSY, FQNENV. The CDR3 nucleotides read TGTGCCAGCAGCCCTTCTGGACTAGGGGAGACCCAGTACTTC. This sequence encodes CASSPSGLGETQYF.

The chain couples TRBV6-5 to TRBJ2-1; 9 bases match TRBD2. V lost 0 bases to trimming and J lost 4 bases; unmatched junction nucleotides: 4. Germline V gene data show CDR1 as MNHEY and CDR2 as SVGAGI. The CDR3 is 16 amino acids. The CDR3 DNA reads TGTGCCAGCAGTTACTCACGGACTAGCGAGTACAATGAGCAGTTCTTC. This codes for CASSYSRTSEYNEQFF.